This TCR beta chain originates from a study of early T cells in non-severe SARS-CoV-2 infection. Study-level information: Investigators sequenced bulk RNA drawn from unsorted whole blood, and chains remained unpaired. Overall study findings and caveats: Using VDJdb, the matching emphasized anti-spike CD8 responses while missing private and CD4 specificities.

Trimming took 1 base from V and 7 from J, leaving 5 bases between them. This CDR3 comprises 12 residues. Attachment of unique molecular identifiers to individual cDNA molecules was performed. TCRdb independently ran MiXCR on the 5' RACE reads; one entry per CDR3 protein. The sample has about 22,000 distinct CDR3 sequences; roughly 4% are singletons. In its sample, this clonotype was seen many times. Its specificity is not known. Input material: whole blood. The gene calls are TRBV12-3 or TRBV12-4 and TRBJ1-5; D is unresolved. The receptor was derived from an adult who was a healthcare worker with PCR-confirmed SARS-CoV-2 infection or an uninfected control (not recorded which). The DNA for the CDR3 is TGTGCCAGCAGTTTAGGAGGCCAGCCCCAGCATTTT. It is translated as CASSLGGQPQHF.